The clone carrying this T cell receptor (beta chain) showed up just once. The sample originates from a study of blood T cells in healthy people across ages. This CDR3 spans 13 amino acids. The V end was cut by 2 bases, the J end by 7 bases, with 8 bases between. Primed by a sample-barcoded 5' primer and a J-beta primer mix, a second PCR proceeded for about 7 to 11 cycles. TCRdb re-derived calls from the 5' RACE reads in MiXCR, one entry per CDR3 protein. The sample yields around 2 million distinct CDR3 sequences, around 42% seen once. Donors ranged from 6 to 90 years old and were healthy Caucasians in Russia.

This receptor was obtained from a human donor in good health. The chain is built from TRBV12-3 or TRBV12-4 and TRBJ2-2; no reliable D call. Sequences were obtained from blood. The CDR3 nucleotides read TGTGCCAGCAGTTTAAGGACGGTCGGGGAGCTGTTTTTT. This encodes CASSLRTVGELFF.